The 25 T cell receptor beta chains reported below all come from one sample, sequenced in a study of graft-versus-host responses after intestinal transplantation. Antigen specificity for these receptors is unknown. TCRdb's copy holds only in-frame clones and misses some; the assay was immunoSEQ multiplex PCR. The table has about 120,000 clones, over 85% seen once. The sequences come from unstimulated CD8+ T cells sorted from spleen or lymph node cells, collected before intestinal transplant. Every receptor here comes from a human donor who received an intestinal transplant.

This chain links TRBV6-5 with TRBJ2-6; D gene ambiguous. The CDR3 has 16 residues. V was shortened by 2 bases and J by 4 bases, with 12 bases between the two germline ends. Germline V gene sequence: CDR1 MNHEY, CDR2 SVGAGI. The CDR3 region has the DNA TGTGCCAGCAGTTACCGGCCTGGGGTAGGGGCCAACGTCCTGACTTTC. Encoded protein: CASSYRPGVGANVLTF.

A word on this clone: One end of the junction does not line up with germline, which may come from a read error. The chain joins TRBV7-7 to TRBJ2-2, with D unresolved. CDR3 size: 15 residues. From germline, CDR1 is SSHAT and CDR2 FNYEAQ (reference sequence). The CDR3 DNA reads as TGTGCTAGCAGCCAGCTCTGGGCCATGCCCGGGGAGCTGTTTTTT. Translated: CASSQLWAMPGELFF.

The chain has TRBV5-1 and TRBJ2-7, with TRBD2 matching over 12 bases. Germline values: CDR1 SGHRS, CDR2 YFSETQ. With 5 bases clipped from V and 7 bases from J, the junction kept 7 bases outside the gene matches. The CDR3 is 14 amino acids. CDR3 sequence (DNA): TGCGCCAGCAGACCCGCCGGACTAGCGGGGGAGCAGTACTTC. Amino acids: CASRPAGLAGEQYF.

This chain uses TRBV7-8 with TRBJ2-1, with D hard to call. This CDR3 region has 16 residues. The ends were cut back, 1 base at V and 3 bases at J, with 13 bases in the middle. Germline loops: CDR1 SGHVS, CDR2 FQNEAQ. In DNA form, the CDR3 reads TGTGCCAGCAGCTTAGGAGTTCATTACATCTACAATGAGCAGTTCTTC. Residues: CASSLGVHYIYNEQFF.

The chain is built from TRBV28 and TRBJ1-1, with D possibly being TRBD1 (6 bases). The germline gives CDR1 MDHEN, CDR2 SYDVKM. CDR3 length equals 12 residues. With 4 bases removed from V and 8 bases from J, the gap between germline ends came to 11 bases. CDR3 sequence: CASSSPGTEAFF. CDR3 in DNA: TGTGCCAGCAGTTCTCCAGGGACAGAAGCTTTCTTT.

This chain connects TRBV25-1 to TRBJ2-7; D not resolved. This CDR3 comprises 13 residues. From germline, CDR1 is MGHDK and CDR2 SYGVNS. Trimming cost V 1 base and J 3 bases, with 7 bases left between them. For the CDR3, the DNA is TGTGCCAGCAGTGAATCGCCTAGCTACGAGCAGTACTTC. Translated, it gives CASSESPSYEQYF.

The V gene is TRBV19, the J gene TRBJ2-7; 14 nucleotides line up with TRBD2. Germline values: CDR1 LNHDA, CDR2 SQIVND (reference sequence). The CDR3 length is 20 residues. J was trimmed by 3 bases and V by 4 bases; bases with no gene match: 17. CDR3 DNA sequence: TGTGCCAGTAGTACCCCCTTTCCGACTAGCGGGAGGGCCTACTTCTACGAGCAGTACTTC. Its protein is CASSTPFPTSGRAYFYEQYF. The full variable domain, rest sourced from reference TRBV19 and TRBJ2-7, is DGGITQSPKYLFRKEGQNVTLSCEQNLNHDAMYWYRQDPGQGLRLIYYSQIVNDFQKGDIAEGYSVSREKKESFPLTVTSAQKNPTAFYLCASSTPFPTSGRAYFYEQYFGPGTRLTVT.

This clone appeared once. The chain has TRBV12-5 and TRBJ2-2; D not certain. There are 13 residues in the CDR3. CDR1 and CDR2 (germline): LGHNT, FRNRAP. Trimming removed 3 bases at V and 4 bases at J, with 6 bases between. The CDR3 nucleotides are TGTGCTAGTGGTTTTATAGTCACCGGGGAGCTGTTTTTT. Its protein product is CASGFIVTGELFF.

The rearrangement uses TRBV6-5 and TRBJ1-1; 7 bases are a match to TRBD1. This CDR3 spans 15 amino acids. J lost 0 bases, V lost 7 bases, and 8 bases had no gene match. In germline, CDR1 is MNHEY, CDR2 SVGAGI. The CDR3 DNA is TGTGCCAGCATTATGACAGGGTCCATGAACACTGAAGCTTTCTTT. As protein: CASIMTGSMNTEAFF.

The chain couples TRBV11-2 to TRBJ2-2; D call uncertain. The V gene lost 5 bases and the J gene lost 8 bases, with 21 bases spanning the gap. Germline loops: CDR1 SGHAT, CDR2 FQNNGV. The CDR3 spans 16 residues. The CDR3 bases are TGTGCCAGCAGCCGCGGTGACACCTCTCGGGTGGGGGAGCTGTTTTTT. It is translated as CASSRGDTSRVGELFF.

In this sample, this clone turned up once. The chain has TRBV5-5 and TRBJ2-1; TRBD2 might be the D (5 bases). This CDR3 has 11 residues. Germline CDR1 and CDR2: SGHKS and YYEKEE (reference sequence). Trimming took off 5 bases at V and 10 bases at J, with 10 bases between the two ends. CDR3 region: CASSWGEEQFF. The CDR3, as DNA: TGTGCCAGCAGTTGGGGAGAAGAGCAGTTCTTC.

The chain has TRBV5-8 and TRBJ2-3, with 10 bases identical to TRBD1. Germline V gene lookup returns CDR1 SGHTS and CDR2 YDEGEE. After removal of 9 bases from V and 3 bases from J, the junction contained 10 bases not matched to a gene. The CDR3 has 15 residues. The CDR3 protein is CATSNRDRGTDTQYF. In nucleotides, the CDR3 is TGTGCCACCTCGAACCGGGACAGGGGAACAGATACGCAGTATTTT.

In nucleotides, the CDR3 is TGTGCCAGCAGTTTCAAACCCGGGGGGGCCTATGGCTACACCTTC. Residues: CASSFKPGGAYGYTF. This sequence joins TRBV27 and TRBJ1-2; weak D call: TRBD1 (6 bases). The germline CDR1 and CDR2 sequences are MNHEY and SMNVEV (reference sequence). The CDR3 loop spans 15 amino acids. Trimming left V 3 bases short and J 4 bases short, with 15 bases between.

J is TRBJ2-1 and V is TRBV15; the match to TRBD2 covers 7 bases. Germline CDR1 LNHNV, CDR2 YYDKDF (reference sequence). The CDR3 consists of 15 residues. Losses at the gene ends were 1 base for V and 10 bases for J; bases not matched to a gene: 10. This CDR3 reads CATSRGASGPREQFF. For the CDR3, the DNA is TGTGCCACCAGCAGAGGGGCTAGCGGCCCGCGGGAGCAGTTCTTC. Supplemented by reference TRBV15 and TRBJ2-1, the full variable domain reads DAMVIQNPRYQVTQFGKPVTLSCSQTLNHNVMYWYQQKSSQAPKLLFHYYDKDFNNEADTPDNFQSRRPNTSFCFLDIRSPGLGDTAMYLCATSRGASGPREQFFGPGTRLTVL.

V usage is TRBV9 and J usage is TRBJ2-7, with TRBD1 as a possible D gene (5 bases). Germline V gives CDR1 SGDLS, CDR2 YYNGEE. The CDR3 consists of 15 residues. V lost 0 bases and J 3 bases, leaving 13 bases between the germline ends. Written as DNA, the CDR3 is TGTGCCAGCAGCGTAGGGTCACAGGTTAGCTACGAGCAGTACTTC. This translates into CASSVGSQVSYEQYF. The full variable domain, in which reference TRBV9 and TRBJ2-7 provide the parts outside the CDR3, is DSGVTQTPKHLITATGQRVTLRCSPRSGDLSVYWYQQSLDQGLQFLIQYYNGEERAKGNILERFSAQQFPDLHSELNLSSLELGDSALYFCASSVGSQVSYEQYFGPGTRLTVT.

The sample holds one count of this clone. The gene calls are TRBV21-1 and TRBJ2-1; whether TRBD1, the table's D call, matches the DNA was not checked. TRBV21-1 is given as a pseudogene. This CDR3 is 14 amino acids long. CDR3 coding DNA: TGTGCCAGCACCCGGGACAGGGTCTACAATGAGCAGTTCTTC. The encoded protein is CASTRDRVYNEQFF.

V usage is TRBV19 and J usage is TRBJ2-1; no clear D. Deletions cut 3 bases from V and 0 bases from J, with 9 bases between. Germline V gives CDR1 LNHDA, CDR2 SQIVND (reference sequence). This CDR3 is 15 amino acids long. CDR3 nucleotide sequence: TGTGCCAGTAGTATCCAGGCCAGCTCCTACAATGAGCAGTTCTTC. Its translation: CASSIQASSYNEQFF.

This clone was seen once. The chain is built from TRBV7-8 and TRBJ1-5; D is possibly TRBD1 (6 bases). With 5 bases removed from V and 7 bases from J, the gap between germline ends came to 15 bases. The CDR3 length is 14 residues. From germline, CDR1 is SGHVS and CDR2 FQNEAQ. The CDR3 here is CASSPGGRLQPQHF. Written as DNA, the CDR3 is TGTGCCAGCAGCCCGGGGGGCAGGTTACAGCCCCAGCATTTT.

V is TRBV4-1 and J is TRBJ2-1; perhaps D is TRBD1 or TRBD2 (6 bases each). Per the germline V gene, CDR1 is MGHRA and CDR2 is YSYEKL. The V gene lost 2 bases and the J gene lost 4 bases, with 15 bases spanning the gap. This CDR3 contains 16 residues. CDR3 DNA: TGCGCCAGCAGCCAAATCGGGGGCCCGATTTACAATGAGCAGTTCTTC. Translated, it gives CASSQIGGPIYNEQFF.

In the case of this clone: Different DNA sequences within this sample yield the same CDR3. V gene TRBV11-2 combines with J gene TRBJ2-7; D ambiguous. Per germline, CDR1 SGHAT and CDR2 FQNNGV. V lost 1 base, J lost 2 bases, and 6 bases lay in between. This CDR3 has 13 residues. The DNA of the CDR3 is TGTGCCAGCAGCTTAGGGCCTACCTACGAGCAGTACTTC. It encodes CASSLGPTYEQYF.

This clone came up once. An end of the junction differs from the germline gene, which may be a read error. The sample carries other DNA sequences with the same CDR3. The V gene is TRBV11-2, the J gene TRBJ2-7, with TRBD2 matching over 10 bases. The CDR3 contains 15 residues. CDR1 is SGHAT, CDR2 FQNNGV, per germline. CDR3 sequence (DNA): TGTGCTAGCAGCTGGACTAGCGGATCCTACTACGAGCAGTACTTC. This translates into CASSWTSGSYYEQYF.

This clone appeared a single time. The chain recombines TRBV7-6 with TRBJ2-5, with D possibly being TRBD1 or TRBD2 (5 bases each). This CDR3 has 14 residues. The germline gives CDR1 SGHVS, CDR2 FNYEAQ. V was cut by 6 bases and J by 3 bases, with 14 bases left in between. This CDR3 reads CASSPGPMEETQYF. The CDR3 region has the DNA TGTGCCAGCAGTCCGGGACCAATGGAAGAGACCCAGTACTTC.

This clone occurred once. The chain uses TRBV27 and TRBJ2-7; D is ambiguous. Germline V gene data show CDR1 as MNHEY and CDR2 as SMNVEV (reference sequence). The CDR3 has 12 amino acids. Trimming cost V 6 bases and J 2 bases, with 8 bases left between them. Written as DNA, the CDR3 is TGTGCCAGCAGGGACGTAACCTACGAGCAGTACTTC. Amino acids: CASRDVTYEQYF.

The count of this clone is one. This sequence joins TRBV27 and TRBJ2-1; no firm D call. Germline assignment: CDR1 MNHEY and CDR2 SMNVEV (reference sequence). This CDR3 comprises 16 residues. V lost 2 bases, J lost 0 bases, and 11 bases lay in between. Here the CDR3 reads CASSLDLTSSYNEQFF. DNA of the CDR3: TGTGCCAGCAGTTTAGATCTCACAAGCTCCTACAATGAGCAGTTCTTC.

V and J are TRBV27 and TRBJ2-7; D perhaps matches TRBD1 (5 bases). CDR1 and CDR2 (germline): MNHEY, SMNVEV (reference sequence). Trimming cost V 6 bases and J 6 bases, with 15 bases left between them. CDR3 size: 13 residues. The CDR3 here is CASSSLGQGEQYF. Written as DNA, the CDR3 is TGTGCCAGCAGCTCCCTGGGGCAAGGCGAGCAGTACTTC.